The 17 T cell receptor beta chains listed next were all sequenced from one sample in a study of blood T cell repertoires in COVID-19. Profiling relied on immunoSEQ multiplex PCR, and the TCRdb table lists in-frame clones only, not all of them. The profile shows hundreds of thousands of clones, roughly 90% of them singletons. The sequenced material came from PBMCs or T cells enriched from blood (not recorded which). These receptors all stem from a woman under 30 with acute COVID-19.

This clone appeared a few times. This CDR3 is CASSQEGSSPGANVLTF. DNA of the CDR3: TGCGCCAGCAGCCAAGAGGGGAGTTCTCCTGGGGCCAACGTCCTGACTTTC. The chain links TRBV4-1 to TRBJ2-6; perhaps TRBD2 as D (5 bases). V lost 0 bases, J lost 2 bases, and 11 bases lay in between. CDR3 length equals 17 residues. The germline CDR1 and CDR2 sequences are MGHRA and YSYEKL.

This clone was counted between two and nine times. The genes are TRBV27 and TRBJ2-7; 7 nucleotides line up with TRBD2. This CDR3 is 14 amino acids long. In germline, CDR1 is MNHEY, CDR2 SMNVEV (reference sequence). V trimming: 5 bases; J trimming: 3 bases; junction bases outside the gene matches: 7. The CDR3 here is CASSPRGSHYEQYF. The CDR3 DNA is TGTGCCAGCAGTCCCCGCGGGAGCCACTACGAGCAGTACTTC.

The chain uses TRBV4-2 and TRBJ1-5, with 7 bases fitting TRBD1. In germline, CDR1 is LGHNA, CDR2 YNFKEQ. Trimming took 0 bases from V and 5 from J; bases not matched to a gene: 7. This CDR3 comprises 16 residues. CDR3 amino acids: CASSQDAGTVYQPQHF. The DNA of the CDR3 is TGTGCCAGCAGCCAAGATGCCGGGACAGTTTATCAGCCCCAGCATTTT.

The CDR3 region is CASSYSGGAETQYF. For the CDR3, the DNA is TGTGCCAGCAGTTACTCAGGGGGCGCAGAGACCCAGTACTTC. The chain couples TRBV6-2 or TRBV6-3 to TRBJ2-5; 7 bases fit TRBD1. The CDR3 has 14 residues. J lost 4 bases, V lost 0 bases, and 2 bases had no gene match. CDR1 MNHEY and CDR2 SVGEGT come from the germline V gene.

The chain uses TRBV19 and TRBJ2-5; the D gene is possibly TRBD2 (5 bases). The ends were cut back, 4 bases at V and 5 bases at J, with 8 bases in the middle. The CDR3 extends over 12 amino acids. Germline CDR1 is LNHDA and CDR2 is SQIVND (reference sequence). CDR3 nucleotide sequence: TGTGCCAGTAGTACTAGCCAGGAGACCCAGTACTTC. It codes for CASSTSQETQYF.

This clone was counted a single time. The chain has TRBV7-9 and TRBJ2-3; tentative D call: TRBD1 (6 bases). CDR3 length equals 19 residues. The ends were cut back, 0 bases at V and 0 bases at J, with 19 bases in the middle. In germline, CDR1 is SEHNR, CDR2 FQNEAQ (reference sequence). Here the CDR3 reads CASSLAGIRDKTSTDTQYF. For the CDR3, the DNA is TGTGCCAGCAGCTTAGCGGGCATTAGGGACAAGACTAGCACAGATACGCAGTATTTT.

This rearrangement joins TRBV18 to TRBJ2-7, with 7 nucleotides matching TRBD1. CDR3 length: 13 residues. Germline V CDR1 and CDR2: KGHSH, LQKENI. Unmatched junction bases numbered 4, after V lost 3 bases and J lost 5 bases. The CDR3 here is CASSPFTGDEQYF. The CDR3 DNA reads TGTGCCAGCTCACCCTTCACAGGGGACGAGCAGTACTTC.

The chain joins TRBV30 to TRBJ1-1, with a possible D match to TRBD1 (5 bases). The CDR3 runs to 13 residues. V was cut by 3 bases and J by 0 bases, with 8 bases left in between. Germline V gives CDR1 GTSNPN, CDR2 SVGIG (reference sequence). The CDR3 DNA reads TGTGCCTGGAGAAGACAGCTGAACACTGAAGCTTTCTTT. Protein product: CAWRRQLNTEAFF.

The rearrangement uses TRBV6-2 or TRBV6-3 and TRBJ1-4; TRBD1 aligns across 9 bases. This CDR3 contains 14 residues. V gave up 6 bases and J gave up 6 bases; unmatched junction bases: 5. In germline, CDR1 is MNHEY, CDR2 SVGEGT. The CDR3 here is CASSDRDRDEKLFF. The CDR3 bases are TGTGCCAGCAGCGACAGGGACAGGGATGAAAAACTGTTTTTT.

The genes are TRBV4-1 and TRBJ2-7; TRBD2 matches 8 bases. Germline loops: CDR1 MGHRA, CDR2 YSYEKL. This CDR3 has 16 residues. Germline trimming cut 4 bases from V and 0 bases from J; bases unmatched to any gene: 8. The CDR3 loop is CASSLATSASSYEQYF. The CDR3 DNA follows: TGCGCCAGCAGCCTAGCGACTAGCGCAAGCTCCTACGAGCAGTACTTC.

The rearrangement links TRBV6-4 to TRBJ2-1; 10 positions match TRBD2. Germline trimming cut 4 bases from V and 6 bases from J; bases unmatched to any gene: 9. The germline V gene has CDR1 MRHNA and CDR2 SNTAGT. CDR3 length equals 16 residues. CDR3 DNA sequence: TGTGCCAGCAGTGTCACCGGGACTAGCGTCCCCAATGAGCAGTTCTTC. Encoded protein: CASSVTGTSVPNEQFF.

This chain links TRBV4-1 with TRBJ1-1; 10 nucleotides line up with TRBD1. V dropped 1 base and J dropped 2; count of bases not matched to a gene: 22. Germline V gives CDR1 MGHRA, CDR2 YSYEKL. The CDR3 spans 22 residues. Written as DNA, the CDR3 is TGCGCCAGCAGCCAAGCGGGACAGGGGCCCGCGAATCTCTTCGGGGGAAACACTGAAGCTTTCTTT. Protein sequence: CASSQAGQGPANLFGGNTEAFF.

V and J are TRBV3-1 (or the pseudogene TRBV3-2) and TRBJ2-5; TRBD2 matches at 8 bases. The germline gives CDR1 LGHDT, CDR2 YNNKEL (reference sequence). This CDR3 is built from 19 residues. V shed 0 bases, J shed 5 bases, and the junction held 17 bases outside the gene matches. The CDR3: CASSQDGLDGREYWETQYF. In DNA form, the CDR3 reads TGTGCCAGCAGCCAAGACGGACTCGACGGGAGGGAATATTGGGAGACCCAGTACTTC.

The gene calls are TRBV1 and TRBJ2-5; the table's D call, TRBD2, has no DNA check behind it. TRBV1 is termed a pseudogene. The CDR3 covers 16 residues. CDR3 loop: CTSSHLPGGPRKTQYF. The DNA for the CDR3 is TGCACCAGCAGCCATCTGCCGGGAGGGCCGAGGAAGACCCAGTACTTC.

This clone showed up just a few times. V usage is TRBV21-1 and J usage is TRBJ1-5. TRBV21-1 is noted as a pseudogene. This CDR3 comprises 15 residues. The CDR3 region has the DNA TGTGCCAGCAGCAATGTGGGGGGGCCGCATCAGCCCCAGCATTTT. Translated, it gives CASSNVGGPHQPQHF.

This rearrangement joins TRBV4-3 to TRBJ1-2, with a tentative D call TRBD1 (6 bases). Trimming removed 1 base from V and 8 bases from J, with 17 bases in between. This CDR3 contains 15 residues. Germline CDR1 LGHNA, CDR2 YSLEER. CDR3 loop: CASSQGTGRGSGYTF. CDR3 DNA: TGCGCCAGCAGCCAAGGTACCGGGAGGGGGTCAGGCTACACCTTC.

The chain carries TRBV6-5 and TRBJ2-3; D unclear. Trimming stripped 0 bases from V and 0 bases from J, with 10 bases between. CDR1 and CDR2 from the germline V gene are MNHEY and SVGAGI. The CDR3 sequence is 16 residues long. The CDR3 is CASSYSIEESTDTQYF. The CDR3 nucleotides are TGTGCCAGCAGTTACTCCATTGAGGAAAGCACAGATACGCAGTATTTT.